Below are 11 T cell receptor beta chains sequenced from a single sample in a study of cytomegalovirus exposure and HLA in healthy donors. PCR primers comprised 60 Vbeta and 13 Jbeta primers. Produced via immunoSEQ multiplex PCR; TCRdb's table is partial and in-frame only. This table has around 150,000 clones, roughly 80% appearing once. Material: PBMCs. These receptor sequences come from a female donor in good health and CMV-seronegative.

The rearrangement uses TRBV10-3 and TRBJ2-5, with 7 bases lining up with TRBD1. Trimming took 4 bases from V and 2 from J; bases not matched to a gene: 1. This CDR3 has 13 amino acids. Germline V lookup: CDR1 ENHRY, CDR2 SYGVKD. CDR3 residues: CAISGQGQETQYF. DNA of the CDR3: TGTGCCATCAGTGGACAGGGTCAAGAGACCCAGTACTTC.

The V gene is TRBV30, the J gene TRBJ1-4; TRBD1 is a possible D gene (6 bases). The V gene's germline CDR1 is GTSNPN and CDR2 SVGIG (reference sequence). The CDR3 has 15 residues. Trimming removed 3 bases from V and 2 bases from J, with 13 bases in between. The CDR3 region is CAWSIQGVTNEKLFF. The CDR3, as DNA: TGTGCCTGGAGCATACAGGGAGTCACTAATGAAAAACTGTTTTTT.

The chain couples TRBV19 to TRBJ2-3; TRBD2 matches 13 bases. V lost 9 bases, J lost 4 bases, and 4 bases stayed unmatched. Germline V gene sequence: CDR1 LNHDA, CDR2 SQIVND (reference sequence). There are 14 residues in the CDR3. CDR3: CARKLAGGADTQYF. The CDR3 DNA sequence: TGTGCCAGGAAACTAGCGGGGGGGGCAGATACGCAGTATTTT.

V is TRBV7-9 and J is TRBJ1-3; D is unclear. V gave up 5 bases and J gave up 2 bases, with 10 bases separating them. This CDR3 spans 14 amino acids. Germline V gene lookup returns CDR1 SEHNR and CDR2 FQNEAQ (reference sequence). The CDR3 bases are TGTGCCAGCAGCCCATGGACTGCTGGAAACACCATATATTTT. The encoded protein is CASSPWTAGNTIYF.

The chain recombines TRBV5-6 with TRBJ1-2; 7 nucleotides match TRBD1. Germline lookup yields CDR1 SGHDT and CDR2 YYEEEE. The CDR3 covers 13 residues. V lost 4 bases to trimming and J lost 3 bases; unmatched junction nucleotides: 3. The CDR3 DNA reads as TGTGCCAGCAGCCCTGGACAGGACTATGGCTACACCTTC. This translates into CASSPGQDYGYTF.

The chain joins TRBV2 to TRBJ1-1; the D gene is possibly TRBD1 (6 bases). Trimming removed 6 bases from V and 7 bases from J, with 12 bases in between. The CDR3 is made up of 12 amino acids. Germline lookup yields CDR1 SNHLY and CDR2 FYNNEI. The DNA for the CDR3 is TGTGCCAGCAGGGGGGACACCTATGAAGCTTTCTTT. Protein sequence: CASRGDTYEAFF.

V gene TRBV9 combines with J gene TRBJ1-5; D is uncertain. Germline CDR1 reads SGDLS; CDR2 reads YYNGEE. This CDR3 has 14 residues. The V gene lost 4 bases and the J gene lost 2 bases, with 10 bases spanning the gap. CDR3 in amino acids: CASSPDGGNQPQHF. DNA of the CDR3: TGTGCCAGCAGCCCAGACGGGGGCAATCAGCCCCAGCATTTT.

V and J are TRBV6-5 and TRBJ2-1, with a weak D call TRBD2 (6 bases). The CDR3 totals 13 residues. Between the trimmed V and J ends, which lost 8 bases and 9 bases, there was a span of 17 bases. Germline assignment: CDR1 MNHEY and CDR2 SVGAGI. CDR3 residues: CASRRAPMTEQFF. CDR3 in DNA: TGTGCCAGCCGGAGGGCCCCTATGACTGAGCAGTTCTTC.

The gene calls are TRBV7-8 and TRBJ2-2, with TRBD1 identical over 8 bases. V gave up 4 bases and J gave up 0 bases; unmatched junction bases: 1. The germline V gene has CDR1 SGHVS and CDR2 FQNEAQ. The CDR3 is 15 amino acids. The CDR3 bases are TGTGCCAGCAGCTGGGACAGGTCGAACACCGGGGAGCTGTTTTTT. Encoded protein: CASSWDRSNTGELFF.

This rearrangement joins TRBV6-1 to TRBJ2-3, with 15 nucleotides matching TRBD2. V lost 2 bases to trimming and J lost 1 base; unmatched junction nucleotides: 7. CDR3 length: 19 amino acids. Germline CDR1 MNHNS, CDR2 SASEGT. The CDR3 spells CASSERGTSGGLRTDTQYF. The CDR3 region has the DNA TGTGCCAGCAGTGAACGTGGGACTAGCGGGGGGTTGCGCACAGATACGCAGTATTTT.

The table lists this clone with a count of one. V gene TRBV30 combines with J gene TRBJ1-2; possible D gene TRBD1, 6 bases. V was shortened by 8 bases and J by 8 bases, with 15 bases between the two germline ends. The CDR3 has 11 residues. CDR1 is GTSNPN and CDR2 is SVGIG in the germline V gene (reference sequence). CDR3 amino acids: CAAFGGGGYTF. The CDR3 DNA follows: TGTGCCGCATTTGGGGGGGGCGGCTACACCTTC.